This T cell receptor (beta chain) originates from a study of blood T cell repertoires in COVID-19 (dated by TCRdb to about 2020). For the study in its entirety: Collaborator samples came from the United States, Italy and Spain and covered acute and convalescent phases of COVID-19. The prospective study material was composed of cDNA or gDNA derived from T cells, B-cell-depleted T cells, or PBMCs. Subjects who had been exposed to COVID-19, were actively infected with it, or had recovered from it provided the deeply sampled blood TCRbeta repertoires that made up the dataset. A freely available public database, intended as a resource for researchers studying the immune response to SARS-CoV-2, is where the repertoires were released. Samples were obtained from the ongoing ImmuneRACE study (first 160 participants) and from approximately 1,200 subjects provided by 6 global collaborators. Sample metadata almost always included a de-identified subject ID, COVID-19 status, age in years and sex. Where available, HLA class I and class II types were taken from metadata supplied by the sample provider and were not determined by assay-based typing.

The full study reports these points: How much clinical and demographic metadata was included differed by source and by participant, and the metadata was provided uncurated.

Taken from cysteine to phenylalanine, the CDR3 has 15 residues. Kept here is only the CDR3 DNA, which spans 45 bases and is read in frame from base 1. Based on the germline V gene, the CDR1 and CDR2 sequences are SGHTA and FQGNSA. Trimming leaves V shorter by 4 bases and J shorter by 0 bases, with the junction holding 4 bases beyond the gene matches. Concerning this clone itself: Its antigen is still unknown. No base-level quality is on record; no much larger clone is a single base apart.

Each collaborating institution followed its own protocols to collect whole blood in K2EDTA tubes. Collaborator samples were shipped for TCRbeta analysis as frozen whole blood, isolated PBMCs, or DNA extracted from either sample type. TCRbeta CDR3 regions were amplified from genomic DNA using the immunoSEQ Assay, a bias-controlled multiplex PCR. From the authors' description of their analysis: Nucleated cell counts per sample were estimated from amplification of reference gene primers within the assay. To quantify the absolute abundance of each unique TCRbeta CDR3 rearrangement, sequence reads were collapsed and filtered. For each sample, productive Simpson clonality was calculated as the square root of Simpson's diversity index across productive rearrangements. In TCRdb, the immuneACCESS table is reduced to in-frame sequences with V and J assigned. These tables do not hold every clone; where another copy was compared, an unresolved V gene accounts for under half, and the others remain unexplained. Clone size and V and J calls were adopted from that table, with D and trimming inferred from the DNA. Here the sample has about 62,000 clones; about 87% occur a single time. Of the sample, about 0.93% is held by the ten largest clones.

The receptor's source is an older man with acute or convalescent COVID-19. The rearranged chain carries TRBV7-2 and TRBJ2-7, and 9 junction bases match TRBD1. The sequenced sample consisted of peripheral blood. The DNA is as follows: TGTGCCAGCAGCTCCCGGACAGGGGTCTCCTACGAGCAGTACTTC. This yields the protein CASSSRTGVSYEQYF.